Given below is one TCR beta chain in context. Generated by immunoSEQ multiplex PCR, the TCRdb table keeps only in-frame clones and is missing some. Of around 340,000 clones listed, 95% are singletons. This record belongs to a study of shared T cell receptors in the human thymus. The V and J ends lost 2 bases and 5 bases respectively, with 13 bases between them. CDR1 is SGHRS and CDR2 is YFSETQ in the germline V gene. This CDR3 contains 15 residues. This chain connects TRBV5-1 to TRBJ1-4, with TRBD1 as a possible D gene (5 bases). Sequencing was done on a sample of thymocytes. This clonotype originated in a human donor. The CDR3 coding sequence is TGCGCCAGCAGCTTACGCCCATGGACAAATGAAAAACTGTTTTTT. Protein: CASSLRPWTNEKLFF.